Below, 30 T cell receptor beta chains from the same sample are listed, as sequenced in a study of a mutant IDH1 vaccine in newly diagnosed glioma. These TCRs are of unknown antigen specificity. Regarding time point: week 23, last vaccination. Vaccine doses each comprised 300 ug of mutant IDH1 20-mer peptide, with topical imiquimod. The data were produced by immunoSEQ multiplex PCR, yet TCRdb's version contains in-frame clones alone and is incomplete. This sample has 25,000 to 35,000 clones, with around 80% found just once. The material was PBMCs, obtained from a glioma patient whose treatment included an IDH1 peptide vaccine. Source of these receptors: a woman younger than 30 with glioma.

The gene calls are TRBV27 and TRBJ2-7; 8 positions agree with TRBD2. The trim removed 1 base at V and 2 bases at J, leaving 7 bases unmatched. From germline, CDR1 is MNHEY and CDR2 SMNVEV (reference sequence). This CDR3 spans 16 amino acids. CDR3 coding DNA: TGTGCCAGCAGTTTATTGCTAGCGGGCGGGCCCTACGAGCAGTACTTC. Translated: CASSLLLAGGPYEQYF.

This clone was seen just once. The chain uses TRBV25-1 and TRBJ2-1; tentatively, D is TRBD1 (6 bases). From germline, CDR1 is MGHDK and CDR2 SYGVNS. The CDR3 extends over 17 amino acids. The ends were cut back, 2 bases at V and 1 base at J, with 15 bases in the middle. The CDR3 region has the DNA TGTGCCAGCAGTGAAATACGGGGCAGGGGATCCTACAATGAGCAGTTCTTC. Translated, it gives CASSEIRGRGSYNEQFF.

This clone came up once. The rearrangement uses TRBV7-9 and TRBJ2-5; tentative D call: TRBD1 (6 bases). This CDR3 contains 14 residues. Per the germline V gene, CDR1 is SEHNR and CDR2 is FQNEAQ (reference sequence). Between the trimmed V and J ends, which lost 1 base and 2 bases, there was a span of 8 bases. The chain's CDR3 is CASSLEGGQETQYF. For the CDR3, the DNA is TGTGCCAGCAGCTTAGAAGGGGGTCAAGAGACCCAGTACTTC.

The DNA for the CDR3 is TGTGCCAGCAGCTTAGATCTTACGGCGAACACTGAAGCTTTCTTT. It translates to CASSLDLTANTEAFF. V usage is TRBV11-3 and J usage is TRBJ1-1; D remains ambiguous. Germline V gives CDR1 SGHNT, CDR2 YENEEA. Trimming took 0 bases from V and 1 from J, leaving 9 bases between them. There are 15 residues in the CDR3.

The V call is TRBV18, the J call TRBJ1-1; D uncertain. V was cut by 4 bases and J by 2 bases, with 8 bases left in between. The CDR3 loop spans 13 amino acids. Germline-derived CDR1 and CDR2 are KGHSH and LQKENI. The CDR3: CASSLTQNTEAFF. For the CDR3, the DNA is TGTGCCAGCTCACTCACACAAAACACTGAAGCTTTCTTT. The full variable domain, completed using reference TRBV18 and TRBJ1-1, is NAGVMQNPRHLVRRRGQEARLRCSPMKGHSHVYWYRQLPEEGLKFMVYLQKENIIDESGMPKERFSAEFPKEGPSILRIQQVVRGDSAAYFCASSLTQNTEAFFGQGTRLTVV.

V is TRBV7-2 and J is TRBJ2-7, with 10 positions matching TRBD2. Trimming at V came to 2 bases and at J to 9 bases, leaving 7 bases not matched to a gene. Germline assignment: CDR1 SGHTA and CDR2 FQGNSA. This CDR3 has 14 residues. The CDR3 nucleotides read TGTGCCAGCAGCTTACCTAGCGGGAGCCCCCGGCAGTACTTC. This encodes CASSLPSGSPRQYF.

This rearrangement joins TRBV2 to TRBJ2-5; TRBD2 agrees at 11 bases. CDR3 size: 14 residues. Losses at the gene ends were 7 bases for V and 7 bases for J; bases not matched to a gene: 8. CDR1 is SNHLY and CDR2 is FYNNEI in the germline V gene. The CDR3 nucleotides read TGTGCCAGCAAGAACGGGCTAGCGGGAGGGACCCAGTACTTC. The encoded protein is CASKNGLAGGTQYF. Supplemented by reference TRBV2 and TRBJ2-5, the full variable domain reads EPEVTQTPSHQVTQMGQEVILRCVPISNHLYFYWYRQILGQKVEFLVSFYNNEISEKSEIFDDQFSVERPDGSNFTLKIRSTKLEDSAMYFCASKNGLAGGTQYFGPGTRLLVL.

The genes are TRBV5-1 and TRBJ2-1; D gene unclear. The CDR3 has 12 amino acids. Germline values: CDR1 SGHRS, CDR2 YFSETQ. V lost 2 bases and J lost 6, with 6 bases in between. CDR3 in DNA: TGCGCCAGCAGCTTTCCCACCAATGAGCAGTTCTTC. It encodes CASSFPTNEQFF.

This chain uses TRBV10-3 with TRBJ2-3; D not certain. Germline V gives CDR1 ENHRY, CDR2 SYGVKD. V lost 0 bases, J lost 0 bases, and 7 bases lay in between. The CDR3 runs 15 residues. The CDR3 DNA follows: TGTGCCATCAGTGAGTCCAAGGCTAGCACAGATACGCAGTATTTT. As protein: CAISESKASTDTQYF.

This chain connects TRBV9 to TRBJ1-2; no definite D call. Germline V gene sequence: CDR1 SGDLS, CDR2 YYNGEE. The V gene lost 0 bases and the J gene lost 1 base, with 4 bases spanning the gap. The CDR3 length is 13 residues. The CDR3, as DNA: TGTGCCAGCAGCGTAGAAGTTAACTATGGCTACACCTTC. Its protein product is CASSVEVNYGYTF.

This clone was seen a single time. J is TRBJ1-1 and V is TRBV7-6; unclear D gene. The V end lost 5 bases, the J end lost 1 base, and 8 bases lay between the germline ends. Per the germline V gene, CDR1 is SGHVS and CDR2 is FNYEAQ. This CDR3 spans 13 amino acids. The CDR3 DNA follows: TGTGCCAGCAGCCCTGACGGGAACACTGAAGCTTTCTTT. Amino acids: CASSPDGNTEAFF. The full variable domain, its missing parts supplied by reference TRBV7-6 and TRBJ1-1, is GAGVSQSPRYKVTKRGQDVALRCDPISGHVSLYWYRQALGQGPEFLTYFNYEAQQDKSGLPNDRFSAERPEGSISTLTIQRTEQRDSAMYRCASSPDGNTEAFFGQGTRLTVV.

The CDR3 here is CASSFGLSGELFF. The CDR3 DNA reads TGTGCCAGCAGCTTCGGACTATCCGGGGAGCTGTTTTTT. This chain joins TRBV7-8 and TRBJ2-2; D might be TRBD2 (6 bases). The CDR3 is 13 residues long. CDR1 is SGHVS, CDR2 FQNEAQ, per germline. Trimming stripped 3 bases from V and 6 bases from J, with 8 bases between.

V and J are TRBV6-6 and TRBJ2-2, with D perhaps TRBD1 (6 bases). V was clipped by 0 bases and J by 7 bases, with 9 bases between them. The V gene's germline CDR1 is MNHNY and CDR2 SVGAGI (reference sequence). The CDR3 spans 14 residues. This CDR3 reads CASSYSTGNGELFF. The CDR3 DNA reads TGTGCCAGCAGTTACTCGACAGGAAACGGGGAGCTGTTTTTT.

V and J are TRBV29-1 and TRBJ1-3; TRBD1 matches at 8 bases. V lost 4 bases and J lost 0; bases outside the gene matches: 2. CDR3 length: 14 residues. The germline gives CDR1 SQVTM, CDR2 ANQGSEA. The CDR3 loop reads CSVVGQDSGNTIYF. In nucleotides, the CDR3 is TGCAGCGTTGTGGGACAGGACTCTGGAAACACCATATATTTT.

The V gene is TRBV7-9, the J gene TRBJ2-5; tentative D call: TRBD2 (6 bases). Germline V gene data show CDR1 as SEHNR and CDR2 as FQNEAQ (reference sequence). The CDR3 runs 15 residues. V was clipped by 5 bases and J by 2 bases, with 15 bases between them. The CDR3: CASSHRGEQQETQYF. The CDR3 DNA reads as TGTGCCAGCAGCCACCGCGGGGAGCAACAAGAGACCCAGTACTTC.

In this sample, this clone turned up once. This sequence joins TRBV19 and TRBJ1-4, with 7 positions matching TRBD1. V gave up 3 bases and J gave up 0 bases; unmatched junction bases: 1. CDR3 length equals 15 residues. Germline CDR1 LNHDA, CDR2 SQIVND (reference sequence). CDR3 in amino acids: CASSIGTATNEKLFF. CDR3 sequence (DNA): TGTGCCAGTAGTATCGGGACAGCAACTAATGAAAAACTGTTTTTT.

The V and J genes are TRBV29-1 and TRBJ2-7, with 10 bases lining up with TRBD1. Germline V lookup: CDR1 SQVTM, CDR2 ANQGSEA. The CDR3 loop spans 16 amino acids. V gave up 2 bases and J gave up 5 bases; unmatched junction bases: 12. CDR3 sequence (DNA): TGCAGCGTTGAAAGGCCGGGACAGGGGCGATCAGACGAGCAGTACTTC. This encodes CSVERPGQGRSDEQYF.

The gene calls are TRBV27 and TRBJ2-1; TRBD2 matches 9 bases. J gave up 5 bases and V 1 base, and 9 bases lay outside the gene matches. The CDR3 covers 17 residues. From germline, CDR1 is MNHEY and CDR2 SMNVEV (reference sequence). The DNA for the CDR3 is TGTGCCAGCAGTTTATTCGCTAGCGGGACAGTTAACAATGAGCAGTTCTTC. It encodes CASSLFASGTVNNEQFF.

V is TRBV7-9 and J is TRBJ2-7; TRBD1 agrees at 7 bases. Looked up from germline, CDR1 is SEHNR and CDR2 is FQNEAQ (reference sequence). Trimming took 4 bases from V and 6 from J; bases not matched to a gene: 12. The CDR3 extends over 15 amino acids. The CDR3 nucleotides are TGTGCCAGCAGCTCAGTAATTAGGACAGGATCCGAGCAGTACTTC. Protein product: CASSSVIRTGSEQYF. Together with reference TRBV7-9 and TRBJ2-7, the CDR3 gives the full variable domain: DTGVSQNPRHKITKRGQNVTFRCDPISEHNRLYWYRQTLGQGPEFLTYFQNEAQLEKSRLLSDRFSAERPKGSFSTLEIQRTEQGDSAMYLCASSSVIRTGSEQYFGPGTRLTVT.

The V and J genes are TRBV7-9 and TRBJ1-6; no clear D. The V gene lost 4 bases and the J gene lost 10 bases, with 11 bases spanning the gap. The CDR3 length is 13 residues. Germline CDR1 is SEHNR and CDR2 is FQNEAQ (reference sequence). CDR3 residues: CASSSSSRSPLHF. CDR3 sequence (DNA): TGTGCCAGCAGCTCCTCATCGCGCTCACCCCTCCACTTT. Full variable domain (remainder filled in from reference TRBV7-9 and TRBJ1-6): DTGVSQNPRHKITKRGQNVTFRCDPISEHNRLYWYRQTLGQGPEFLTYFQNEAQLEKSRLLSDRFSAERPKGSFSTLEIQRTEQGDSAMYLCASSSSSRSPLHFGNGTRLTVT.

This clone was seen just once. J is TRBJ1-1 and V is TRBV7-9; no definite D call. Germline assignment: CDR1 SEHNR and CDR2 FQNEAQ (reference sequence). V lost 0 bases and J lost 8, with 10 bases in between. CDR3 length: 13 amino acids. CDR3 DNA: TGTGCCAGCAGCTTAGCAGGTCGGATAGAAGCTTTCTTT. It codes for CASSLAGRIEAFF. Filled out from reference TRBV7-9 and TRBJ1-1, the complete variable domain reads DTGVSQNPRHKITKRGQNVTFRCDPISEHNRLYWYRQTLGQGPEFLTYFQNEAQLEKSRLLSDRFSAERPKGSFSTLEIQRTEQGDSAMYLCASSLAGRIEAFFGQGTRLTVV.

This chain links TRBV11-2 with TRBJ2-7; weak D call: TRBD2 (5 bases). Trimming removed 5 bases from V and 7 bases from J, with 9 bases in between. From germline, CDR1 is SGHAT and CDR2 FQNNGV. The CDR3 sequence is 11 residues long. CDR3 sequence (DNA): TGTGCCAGCAGCCTAGCCGGTGAGCAGTACTTC. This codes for CASSLAGEQYF.

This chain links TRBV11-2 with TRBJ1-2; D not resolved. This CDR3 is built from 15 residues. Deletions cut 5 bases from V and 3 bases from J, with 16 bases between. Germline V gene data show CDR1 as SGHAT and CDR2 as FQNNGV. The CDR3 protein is CASSGYRSDYYGYTF. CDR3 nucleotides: TGTGCCAGCAGCGGTTATCGGTCCGACTACTATGGCTACACCTTC.

CDR3 DNA sequence: TGTGCCAGCAGCCCCGGCCGCACTAGCGGGGGTGAGACCCAGTACTTC. Translated: CASSPGRTSGGETQYF. The V gene is TRBV7-9, the J gene TRBJ2-5; TRBD2 matches 11 bases. CDR1 is SEHNR, CDR2 FQNEAQ, per germline (reference sequence). CDR3 length: 16 residues. Trimming removed 5 bases from V and 5 bases from J; junction bases left unmatched: 10.

The CDR3 reads CASSLEISSYNEQFF. CDR3 nucleotides: TGCGCCAGCAGCTTGGAGATTAGCTCCTACAATGAGCAGTTCTTC. The chain recombines TRBV5-1 with TRBJ2-1; D not certain. The CDR3 is 15 amino acids. Germline CDR1 SGHRS, CDR2 YFSETQ. V was shortened by 0 bases and J by 0 bases, with 7 bases between the two germline ends.

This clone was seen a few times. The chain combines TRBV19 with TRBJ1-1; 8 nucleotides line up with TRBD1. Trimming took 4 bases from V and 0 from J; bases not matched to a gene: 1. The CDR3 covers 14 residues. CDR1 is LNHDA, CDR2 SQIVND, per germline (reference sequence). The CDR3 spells CASSNRGMNTEAFF. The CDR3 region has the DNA TGTGCCAGTAGTAACAGGGGGATGAACACTGAAGCTTTCTTT. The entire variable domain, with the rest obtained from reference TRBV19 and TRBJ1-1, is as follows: DGGITQSPKYLFRKEGQNVTLSCEQNLNHDAMYWYRQDPGQGLRLIYYSQIVNDFQKGDIAEGYSVSREKKESFPLTVTSAQKNPTAFYLCASSNRGMNTEAFFGQGTRLTVV.

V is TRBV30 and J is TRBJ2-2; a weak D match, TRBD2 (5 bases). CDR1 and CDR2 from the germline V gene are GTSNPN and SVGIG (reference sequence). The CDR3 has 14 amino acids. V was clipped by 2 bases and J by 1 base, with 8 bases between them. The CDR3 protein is CAWSYGENTGELFF. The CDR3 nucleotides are TGTGCCTGGAGTTACGGGGAGAACACCGGGGAGCTGTTTTTT.

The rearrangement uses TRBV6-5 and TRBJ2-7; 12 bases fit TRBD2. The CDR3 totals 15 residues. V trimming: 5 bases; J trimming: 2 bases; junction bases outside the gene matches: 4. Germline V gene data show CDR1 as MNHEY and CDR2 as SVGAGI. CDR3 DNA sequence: TGTGCCAGCAGTCAGGGACTAGCGGGCACCTACGAGCAGTACTTC. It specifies CASSQGLAGTYEQYF.

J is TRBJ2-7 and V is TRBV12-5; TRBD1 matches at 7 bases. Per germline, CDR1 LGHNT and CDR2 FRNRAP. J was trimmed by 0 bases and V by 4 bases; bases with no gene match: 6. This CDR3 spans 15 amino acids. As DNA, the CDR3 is TGTGCTAGTGGTTGGTCACAGGGGACCTCCTACGAGCAGTACTTC. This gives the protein CASGWSQGTSYEQYF.

The CDR3 sequence: CATSGRESYEQYF. In DNA form, the CDR3 reads TGTGCGACAAGCGGGCGGGAGTCCTACGAGCAGTACTTC. V and J are TRBV7-9 and TRBJ2-7; 7 bases are a match to TRBD2. Germline CDR1 SEHNR, CDR2 FQNEAQ (reference sequence). The length of the CDR3 is 13 residues.